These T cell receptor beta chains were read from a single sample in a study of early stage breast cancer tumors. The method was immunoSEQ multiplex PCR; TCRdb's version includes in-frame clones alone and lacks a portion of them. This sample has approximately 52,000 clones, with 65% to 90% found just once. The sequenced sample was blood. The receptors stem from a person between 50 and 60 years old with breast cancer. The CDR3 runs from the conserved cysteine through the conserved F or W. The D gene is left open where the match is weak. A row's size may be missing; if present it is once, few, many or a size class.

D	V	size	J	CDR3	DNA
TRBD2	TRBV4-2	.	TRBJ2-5	CASSQDLVGRDTQYF	TGTGCCAGCAGCCAAGATCTCGTTGGGAGGGACACCCAGTACTTC
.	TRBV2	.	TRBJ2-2	CASRDISGTGELFF	TGTGCCAGCAGGGATATTAGTGGGACCGGGGAGCTGTTTTTT
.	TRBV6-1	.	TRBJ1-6	CASRDGILTNSPLHF	TGTGCCAGCAGAGACGGGATACTGACAAATTCACCCCTCCACTTT
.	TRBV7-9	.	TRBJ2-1	CASSLDLAIGNEQFF	TGTGCCAGCAGCTTAGACCTAGCCATCGGCAATGAGCAGTTCTTC
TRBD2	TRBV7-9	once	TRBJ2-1	CASRSPGVAGVNEQFF	TGTGCCAGCAGGTCCCCGGGGGTAGCGGGAGTCAATGAGCAGTTCTTC
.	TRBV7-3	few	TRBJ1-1	CASSLLGTGDTEAFF	TGTGCCAGCAGCTTATTAGGAACTGGGGACACTGAAGCTTTCTTT
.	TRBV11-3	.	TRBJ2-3	CASSSGLDTQYF	TGTGCCAGCAGCTCAGGGCTGGATACGCAGTATTTT
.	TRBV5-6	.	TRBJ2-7	CASRYSSGPYEQYF	TGTGCCAGCAGATATAGTTCAGGTCCCTACGAGCAGTACTTC
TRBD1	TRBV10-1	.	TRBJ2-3	CASSGPGTGLTDTQYF	TGCGCCAGCAGTGGTCCCGGGACAGGGTTAACAGATACGCAGTATTTT
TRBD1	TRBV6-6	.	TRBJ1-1	CASSYPPGQGSVGAFF	TGTGCCAGCAGTTACCCTCCGGGACAGGGATCGGTAGGAGCTTTCTTT
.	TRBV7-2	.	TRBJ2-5	CASREAVGETQYF	TGTGCCAGCAGGGAAGCAGTCGGTGAGACCCAGTACTTC
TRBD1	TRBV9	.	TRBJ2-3	CASRRTGADTQYF	TGTGCCAGCAGGAGAACAGGGGCAGATACGCAGTATTTT
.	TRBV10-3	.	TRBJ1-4	CAIKRGMDEKLFF	TGTGCCATCAAGAGGGGGATGGATGAAAAACTGTTTTTT
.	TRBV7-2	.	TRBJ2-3	CASSLGRGSTDTQYF	TGTGCCAGCAGCTTAGGTCGGGGAAGCACAGATACGCAGTATTTT
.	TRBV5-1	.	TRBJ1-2	CASSLGGVDGYTF	TGCGCCAGCAGCTTGGGGGGTGTAGATGGCTACACCTTC
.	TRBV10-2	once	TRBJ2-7	CASSELGLFYEQYF	TGCGCCAGCAGTGAGCTTGGCCTCTTCTACGAGCAGTACTTC
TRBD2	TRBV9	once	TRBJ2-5	CASSAGLEVTQYF	TGTGCCAGCAGCGCTGGACTAGAGGTGACCCAGTACTTC
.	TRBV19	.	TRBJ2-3	CASWGGQTDTQYF	TGTGCCAGTTGGGGGGGGCAAACAGATACGCAGTATTTT
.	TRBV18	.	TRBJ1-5	CASSATGPGFANQPQHF	TGTGCCAGCTCAGCGACAGGTCCGGGGTTCGCAAATCAGCCCCAGCATTTT
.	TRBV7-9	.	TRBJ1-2	CASSGGIGDGYTF	TGTGCCAGTTCGGGGGGAATCGGGGATGGCTACACCTTC
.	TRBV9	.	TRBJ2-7	CASSPGGGISYEQYF	TGTGCCAGCAGCCCGGGGGGCGGGATCTCCTACGAGCAGTACTTC
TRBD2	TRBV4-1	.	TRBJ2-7	CASSQGTSGVNEQYF	TGCGCCAGCAGCCAAGGTACTAGCGGGGTGAACGAGCAGTACTTC
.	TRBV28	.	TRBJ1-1	CASSSRGTEAFF	TGTGCCAGCAGCTCCAGGGGCACTGAAGCTTTCTTT
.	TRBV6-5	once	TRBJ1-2	CASSTGTTAFYGYTF	TGTGCCAGCAGTACTGGGACGACTGCCTTCTATGGCTACACCTTC
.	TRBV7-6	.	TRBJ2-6	CASSLEVKVGANVLTF	TGTGCCAGCAGCTTAGAAGTCAAAGTGGGGGCCAACGTCCTGACTTTC
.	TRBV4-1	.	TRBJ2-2	CASSQDLAGELFF	TGCGCCAGCAGCCAAGATCTTGCCGGGGAGCTGTTTTTT
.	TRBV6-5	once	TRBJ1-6	CASSRRKYNSPLHF	TGTGCCAGCAGCCGTCGCAAATATAATTCACCCCTCCACTTT
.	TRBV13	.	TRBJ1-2	CASSLSDSSYGYTF	TGTGCCAGCAGCCTATCCGACAGTAGCTATGGCTACACCTTC
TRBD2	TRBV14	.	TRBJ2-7	CASSQTAGVDYEQYF	TGTGCCAGCAGCCAAACAGCGGGAGTCGACTACGAGCAGTACTTC
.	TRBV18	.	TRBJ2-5	CASSPRGETQYF	TGTGCCAGCTCACCAAGGGGAGAGACCCAGTACTTC
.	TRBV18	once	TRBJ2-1	CASSPPSLGEQFF	TGTGCCAGCTCACCACCCTCATTGGGGGAGCAGTTCTTC
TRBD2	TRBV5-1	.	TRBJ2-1	CASSITSGLYNEQFF	TGCGCCAGCAGCATTACTAGCGGGCTTTACAATGAGCAGTTCTTC
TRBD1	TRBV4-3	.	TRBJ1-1	CASSQVGAGGVTEAFF	TGCGCCAGCAGCCAAGTTGGAGCAGGGGGGGTCACTGAAGCTTTCTTT
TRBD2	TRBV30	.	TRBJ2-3	CAWSRLAGARTQYF	TGTGCCTGGAGTCGACTAGCGGGGGCCCGTACGCAGTATTTT
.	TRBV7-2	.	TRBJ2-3	CASSLAGRNTQYF	TGTGCCAGCAGCTTAGCGGGACGGAATACGCAGTATTTT
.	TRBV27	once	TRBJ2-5	CASSLSSALIQETQYF	TGTGCCAGCAGTTTATCGAGTGCGCTAATCCAAGAGACCCAGTACTTC
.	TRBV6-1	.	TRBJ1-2	CASSGEWGLGHYGYTF	TGTGCCAGCAGTGGGGAGTGGGGCCTGGGCCACTATGGCTACACCTTC
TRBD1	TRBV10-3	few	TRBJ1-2	CASHRGLGYGYTF	TGTGCCAGCCACAGGGGACTTGGCTATGGCTACACCTTC
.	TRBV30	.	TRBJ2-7	CAWSAPGSEQYF	TGTGCCTGGAGTGCCCCGGGTTCCGAGCAGTACTTC
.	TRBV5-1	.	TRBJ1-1	CASSLADRLNTEAFF	TGCGCCAGCAGCTTGGCCGACAGACTGAACACTGAAGCTTTCTTT